Each of the 13 T cell receptor beta chains below was sequenced from the same sample in a study of cytomegalovirus exposure and HLA in healthy donors. Clones were read by immunoSEQ multiplex PCR, and TCRdb kept only the in-frame ones, dropping some. The sample consists of tens of thousands of clones, 80% to 95% of them appearing once. The sequenced sample consisted of PBMCs. The receptors shown here come from a woman in her 30s in good health and CMV-seronegative.

This clone was found once. The chain combines TRBV28 with TRBJ1-3; 7 nucleotides align to TRBD1. Germline CDR1 is MDHEN and CDR2 is SYDVKM. With 5 bases clipped from V and 4 bases from J, the junction kept 14 bases outside the gene matches. The CDR3 is 17 amino acids. The CDR3 region is CASSPRRGRGSGNTIYF. CDR3 DNA: TGTGCCAGCAGTCCCCGGAGGGGCAGGGGGTCAGGAAACACCATATATTTT.

Sample share makes this clone medium-sized (0.01 to 0.1%). The chain uses TRBV6-4 and TRBJ2-2; weak D call: TRBD1 (6 bases). Germline V CDR1 and CDR2: MRHNA, SNTAGT. The CDR3 extends over 14 amino acids. Trimming stripped 3 bases from V and 6 bases from J, with 11 bases between. The CDR3 DNA reads as TGTGCCAGCAGTGATAACTCAGGGGCCGGGGAGCTGTTTTTT. Protein: CASSDNSGAGELFF.

V usage is TRBV6-1 and J usage is TRBJ1-6; 7 bases match TRBD1. Trimming cost V 7 bases and J 4 bases; bases outside gene matches: 7. Germline V gene lookup returns CDR1 MNHNS and CDR2 SASEGT. This CDR3 is built from 15 residues. Here the CDR3 DNA reads TGTGCCAGCATGAACCGGGACAGTTATAATTCACCCCTCCACTTT. Its protein product is CASMNRDSYNSPLHF.

The rearrangement joins TRBV6-5 to TRBJ2-7; 7 bases agree with TRBD1. The trim removed 4 bases at V and 13 bases at J, leaving 7 bases unmatched. Germline assignment: CDR1 MNHEY and CDR2 SVGAGI. This CDR3 is built from 11 residues. The CDR3 region is CASSFSGTAYF. The CDR3 nucleotides read TGTGCCAGCAGTTTTTCCGGGACAGCATACTTC.

The rearrangement joins TRBV6-6 to TRBJ1-3, with TRBD1 as a possible D gene (5 bases). Per germline, CDR1 MNHNY and CDR2 SVGAGI (reference sequence). V lost 2 bases, J lost 2 bases, and 13 bases lay in between. This CDR3 comprises 16 residues. CDR3 in amino acids: CASSYEVREAGNTIYF. The CDR3 DNA is TGTGCCAGCAGTTACGAGGTCAGGGAAGCTGGAAACACCATATATTTT.

This chain links TRBV25-1 with TRBJ1-6, with D perhaps TRBD1 (6 bases). CDR3 length equals 18 residues. V was trimmed by 3 bases and J by 6 bases, leaving 21 bases between them. CDR1 and CDR2 from the germline V gene are MGHDK and SYGVNS. CDR3 sequence (DNA): TGTGCCAGCAGTGACTCCAGTTCGGCAGGGGTCTCTAATTCACCCCTCCACTTT. As protein: CASSDSSSAGVSNSPLHF.

V and J are TRBV11-2 and TRBJ2-5; D gene unclear. Trimming pared 4 bases from V and 3 bases from J, leaving 9 bases between. Germline lookup yields CDR1 SGHAT and CDR2 FQNNGV. The CDR3 spans 13 residues. CDR3 bases: TGTGCCAGCAGCTCCCGACTGGAAGAGACCCAGTACTTC. Protein product: CASSSRLEETQYF.

This clone was detected only once. V gene TRBV5-1 combines with J gene TRBJ2-3; 8 bases agree with TRBD2. V was pared by 5 bases and J by 4 bases, with 12 bases of the junction left unmatched. This CDR3 has 16 amino acids. Germline V CDR1 and CDR2: SGHRS, YFSETQ. In DNA form, the CDR3 reads TGCGCCAGCAGGACCGGAAGCGGGAGCCAATCAGATACGCAGTATTTT. Residues: CASRTGSGSQSDTQYF.

DNA for the CDR3: TGCGCCAGCAGTTCTACAGGGAACTATGGCTACACCTTC. Translated, it gives CASSSTGNYGYTF. The J gene is TRBJ1-2, the V gene TRBV10-2; D possibly corresponds to TRBD1 (6 bases). Germline V lookup: CDR1 WSHSY, CDR2 SAAADI. V lost 5 bases and J lost 2, with 9 bases in between. The CDR3 is 13 residues long.

In nucleotides, the CDR3 is TGTGCCAGCACTCCCCTTCAGACACAGGGTGACACTGAAGCTTTCTTT. It translates to CASTPLQTQGDTEAFF. The chain uses TRBV6-6 and TRBJ1-1; D is possibly TRBD1 (6 bases). Germline V lookup: CDR1 MNHNY, CDR2 SVGAGI (reference sequence). V was cut by 7 bases and J by 3 bases, with 21 bases left in between. The CDR3 contains 16 residues.

The chain employs TRBV2 and TRBJ2-5, with 11 positions matching TRBD2. The length of the CDR3 is 18 residues. Germline loops: CDR1 SNHLY, CDR2 FYNNEI. Trimming removed 7 bases from V and 1 base from J; junction bases left unmatched: 14. CDR3 loop: CASTKGTSGNPTQETQYF. The DNA for the CDR3 is TGTGCCAGCACCAAGGGGACTAGCGGTAATCCTACCCAAGAGACCCAGTACTTC.

The CDR3 DNA sequence: TGTGCCACCAGCAGAGCGGGGTACGAGCAGTACTTC. Protein: CATSRAGYEQYF. The V and J genes are TRBV15 and TRBJ2-7, with D perhaps matching TRBD2 (5 bases). Between the trimmed V and J ends, which lost 1 base and 4 bases, there was a span of 5 bases. The germline gives CDR1 LNHNV, CDR2 YYDKDF (reference sequence). The CDR3 is 12 residues long.

The rearrangement joins TRBV7-2 to TRBJ2-7, with 13 bases identical to TRBD2. With 2 bases clipped from V and 3 bases from J, the junction kept 13 bases outside the gene matches. CDR3 length equals 19 residues. Germline V gene lookup returns CDR1 SGHTA and CDR2 FQGNSA. CDR3 bases: TGTGCCAGCAGCTTAAGACTAGCGGGGGGTACCAATCAACGCTACGAGCAGTACTTC. Protein product: CASSLRLAGGTNQRYEQYF.